The 19 T cell receptor beta chains given below trace back to one sample, sequenced in a study of cytomegalovirus exposure and HLA in healthy donors. Amplification used 60 Vbeta primers and 13 Jbeta primers. Assay used: immunoSEQ multiplex PCR; TCRdb lists only in-frame clones, some missing. The top ten hold roughly 1.6% of the sample, which has about 130,000 clones, 55% to 75% seen once. The sample comprised PBMCs. The receptors shown here come from a man aged 30-40 years in good health and CMV-seropositive.

The gene calls are TRBV28 and TRBJ2-7; TRBD2 aligns across 8 bases. The V segment lost 1 base and the J segment 0 bases; nucleotides outside the gene matches: 11. This CDR3 region has 18 residues. CDR1 is MDHEN and CDR2 is SYDVKM in the germline V gene. CDR3 sequence: CASSLSDGLAESSYEQYF. CDR3 bases: TGTGCCAGCAGTTTATCCGATGGACTAGCTGAAAGCTCCTACGAGCAGTACTTC.

This clone was seen just once. This chain uses TRBV19 with TRBJ1-2; perhaps TRBD1 as D (6 bases). CDR1 and CDR2 from the germline V gene are LNHDA and SQIVND (reference sequence). CDR3 length equals 15 residues. Trimming removed 6 bases at V and 3 bases at J, with 17 bases between. CDR3 nucleotide sequence: TGTGCCAGTAGGGATACAGGGCCCTTCCACTATGGCTACACCTTC. It specifies CASRDTGPFHYGYTF.

The CDR3 protein is CASSRDRVYSPLHF. In DNA, the CDR3 is TGTGCCAGCAGCCGGGACAGGGTCTATTCACCCCTCCACTTT. V gene TRBV2 combines with J gene TRBJ1-6; TRBD1 agrees at 9 bases. J lost 8 bases, V lost 6 bases, and 5 bases had no gene match. Germline V gene sequence: CDR1 SNHLY, CDR2 FYNNEI. The CDR3 length is 14 residues.

The J gene is TRBJ2-7, the V gene TRBV5-1, with 8 bases fitting TRBD2. This CDR3 spans 14 amino acids. J lost 6 bases, V lost 5 bases, and 10 bases had no gene match. Germline CDR1 SGHRS, CDR2 YFSETQ. The CDR3 protein is CASRLSGSTLEQYF. The CDR3 nucleotides are TGCGCCAGCAGACTCAGCGGGAGTACCCTCGAGCAGTACTTC.

V and J are TRBV7-8 and TRBJ2-5; 9 bases align to TRBD2. V shed 2 bases and J 4 bases; nucleotides not matched to a gene: 14. Germline V gene data show CDR1 as SGHVS and CDR2 as FQNEAQ. The CDR3 is 18 residues long. As DNA, the CDR3 is TGTGCCAGCAGCTTAACACCCCTCTTAGGACTAGCGCGAGAGACCCAGTACTTC. This translates into CASSLTPLLGLARETQYF. The entire variable domain, with the rest obtained from reference TRBV7-8 and TRBJ2-5, is as follows: GAGVSQSPRYKVAKRGQDVALRCDPISGHVSLFWYQQALGQGPEFLTYFQNEAQLDKSGLPSDRFFAERPEGSVSTLKIQRTQQEDSAVYLCASSLTPLLGLARETQYFGPGTRLLVL.

V and J are TRBV6-5 and TRBJ2-1; the match to TRBD1 covers 7 bases. Germline assignment: CDR1 MNHEY and CDR2 SVGAGI. Trimming cost V 2 bases and J 7 bases; bases outside gene matches: 2. The CDR3 consists of 13 residues. For the CDR3, the DNA is TGTGCCAGCAGTTACGGACAGGTAAATGAGCAGTTCTTC. Translation gives CASSYGQVNEQFF.

The chain recombines TRBV27 with TRBJ1-1; 7 nucleotides agree with TRBD1. The CDR3 loop spans 13 amino acids. Germline CDR1 MNHEY, CDR2 SMNVEV (reference sequence). V was clipped by 6 bases and J by 5 bases; unmatched bases: 6. The CDR3: CASSSTGVTEAFF. In DNA, the CDR3 is TGTGCCAGCAGCAGCACAGGGGTGACTGAAGCTTTCTTT.

The chain links TRBV2 to TRBJ2-2; 8 bases line up with TRBD2. The CDR3 contains 19 residues. The V segment lost 1 base and the J segment 2 bases; nucleotides outside the gene matches: 12. The V gene's germline CDR1 is SNHLY and CDR2 FYNNEI. CDR3 nucleotides: TGTGCCAGCAGTGAAGTGATCGGGGGGGGCGGAGGTAACACCGGGGAGCTGTTTTTT. Its protein product is CASSEVIGGGGGNTGELFF.

The sample holds a few counts of this clone. This sequence joins TRBV2 and TRBJ2-3; 8 bases line up with TRBD1. CDR1 is SNHLY, CDR2 FYNNEI, per germline. The CDR3 length is 14 residues. Trimming removed 5 bases from V and 2 bases from J; junction bases left unmatched: 3. The CDR3: CASSPGGITDTQYF. In nucleotides, the CDR3 is TGTGCCAGCAGTCCAGGGGGCATCACAGATACGCAGTATTTT.

The V call is TRBV28, the J call TRBJ1-5, with D maybe TRBD1 (6 bases). V lost 7 bases and J lost 6, with 19 bases in between. This CDR3 is 15 amino acids long. Germline-derived CDR1 and CDR2 are MDHEN and SYDVKM. The CDR3 sequence is CASTTTGEGFQPQHF. CDR3 in DNA: TGTGCCAGCACCACGACAGGCGAGGGATTTCAGCCCCAGCATTTT.

The rearrangement links TRBV11-2 to TRBJ2-7; TRBD2 matches 11 bases. The length of the CDR3 is 19 residues. Germline V lookup: CDR1 SGHAT, CDR2 FQNNGV. The junction had 16 bases not matched to a gene; V was cut back by 5 bases and J by 1 base. CDR3 sequence: CASSARVGTSGPRSYEQYF. In nucleotides, the CDR3 is TGTGCCAGCAGCGCCAGGGTCGGGACTAGCGGCCCGAGGTCCTACGAGCAGTACTTC. Using reference TRBV11-2 and TRBJ2-7 for the parts outside the CDR3, the full variable domain is EAGVAQSPRYKIIEKRQSVAFWCNPISGHATLYWYQQILGQGPKLLIQFQNNGVVDDSQLPKDRFSAERLKGVDSTLKIQPAKLEDSAVYLCASSARVGTSGPRSYEQYFGPGTRLTVT.

For this clone: At one boundary the junction diverges from the germline segment, which might be a read error. The chain has TRBV7-9 and TRBJ1-1; 7 nucleotides align to TRBD1. Germline CDR1 SEHNR, CDR2 FQNEAQ (reference sequence). The CDR3 sequence is 18 residues long. CDR3: CSSSRILDRRAENTEAFF. Here the CDR3 DNA reads TGTTCCAGCAGCAGGATTTTGGACAGGCGAGCTGAGAACACTGAAGCTTTCTTT.

J is TRBJ1-3 and V is TRBV18; no definite D call. The CDR3 is made up of 17 amino acids. Germline CDR1 reads KGHSH; CDR2 reads LQKENI. V lost 2 bases and J lost 0, with 14 bases in between. CDR3 amino acids: CASSPFTGGDSGNTIYF. CDR3 bases: TGTGCCAGCTCACCATTTACCGGCGGAGACTCTGGAAACACCATATATTTT.

This clone was seen only once. The J gene is TRBJ2-1, the V gene TRBV28; 11 bases match TRBD1. The CDR3 has 15 residues. J was trimmed by 10 bases and V by 7 bases; bases with no gene match: 12. From germline, CDR1 is MDHEN and CDR2 SYDVKM. Here the CDR3 DNA reads TGTGCCAGCAATCTAGGACAGGGGGCCGTTGAGGAGCAGTTCTTC. Protein product: CASNLGQGAVEEQFF.

The chain combines TRBV5-1 with TRBJ1-2, with TRBD1 as a possible D gene (6 bases). The V end lost 3 bases, the J end lost 8 bases, and 17 bases lay between the germline ends. The germline CDR1 and CDR2 sequences are SGHRS and YFSETQ. The CDR3 covers 14 residues. Here the CDR3 reads CASSSGAGRSGYTF. For the CDR3, the DNA is TGCGCCAGCAGCTCAGGGGCAGGCAGGAGCGGCTACACCTTC.

The V and J genes are TRBV18 and TRBJ1-1; D uncertain. Germline V gene sequence: CDR1 KGHSH, CDR2 LQKENI. Trimming took 2 bases from V and 6 from J, leaving 16 bases between them. The CDR3 loop spans 15 amino acids. CDR3 nucleotides: TGTGCCAGCTCACCAGTACCGGAGCCGATCGCTGAAGCTTTCTTT. This sequence encodes CASSPVPEPIAEAFF.

The CDR3 DNA reads TGTGCCAGCAGGGAGGGGACCTATGCGCCTGAAGCTTTCTTT. Residues: CASREGTYAPEAFF. The chain combines TRBV2 with TRBJ1-1; D is perhaps TRBD1 (5 bases). V dropped 6 bases and J dropped 6 bases, with 17 bases sitting between them. CDR1 SNHLY and CDR2 FYNNEI come from the germline V gene. This CDR3 has 14 amino acids.

V usage is TRBV5-6 and J usage is TRBJ2-1, with 12 positions matching TRBD1. J lost 7 bases, V lost 4 bases, and 9 bases had no gene match. The CDR3 has 16 residues. CDR1 is SGHDT, CDR2 YYEEEE, per germline. Written as DNA, the CDR3 is TGTGCCAGCAGCGCGAGGGACAGGGGGCGTCCGAATGAGCAGTTCTTC. Translation gives CASSARDRGRPNEQFF.

The chain joins TRBV11-3 to TRBJ2-5, with D unresolved. CDR3 size: 15 residues. V gave up 3 bases and J gave up 4 bases, with 15 bases separating them. The germline V gene encodes CDR1 SGHNT and CDR2 YENEEA. CDR3 sequence reads: CASSFGFGARETQYF. CDR3 coding DNA: TGTGCCAGCAGCTTCGGCTTCGGAGCCCGAGAGACCCAGTACTTC.